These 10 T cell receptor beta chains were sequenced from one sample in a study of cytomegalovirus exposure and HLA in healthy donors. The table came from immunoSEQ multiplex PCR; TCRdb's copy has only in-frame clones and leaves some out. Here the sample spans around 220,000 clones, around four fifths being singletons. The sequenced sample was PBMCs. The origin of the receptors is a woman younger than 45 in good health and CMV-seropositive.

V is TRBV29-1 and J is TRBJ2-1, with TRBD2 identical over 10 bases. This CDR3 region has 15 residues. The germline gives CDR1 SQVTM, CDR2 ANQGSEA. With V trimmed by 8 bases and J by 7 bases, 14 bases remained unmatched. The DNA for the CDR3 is TGCAGCTCTGGGAAGGGACTAGCGAAAAGGAATGAGCAGTTCTTC. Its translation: CSSGKGLAKRNEQFF.

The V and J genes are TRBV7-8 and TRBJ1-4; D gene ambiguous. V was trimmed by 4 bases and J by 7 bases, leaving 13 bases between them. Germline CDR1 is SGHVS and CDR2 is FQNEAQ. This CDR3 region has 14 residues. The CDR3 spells CASSSHGNFEKLFF. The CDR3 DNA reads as TGTGCCAGCAGCTCCCACGGAAATTTTGAAAAACTGTTTTTT.

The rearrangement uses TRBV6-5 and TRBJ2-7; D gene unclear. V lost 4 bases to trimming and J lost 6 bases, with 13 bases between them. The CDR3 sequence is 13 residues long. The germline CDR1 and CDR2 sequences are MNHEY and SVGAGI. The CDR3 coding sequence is TGTGCCAGCAGTTCCCCCGTCTTGGGCGAGCAGTACTTC. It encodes CASSSPVLGEQYF.

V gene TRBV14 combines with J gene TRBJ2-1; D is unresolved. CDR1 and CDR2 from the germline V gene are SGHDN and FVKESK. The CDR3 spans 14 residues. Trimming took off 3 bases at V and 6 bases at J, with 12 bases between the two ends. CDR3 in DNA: TGTGCCAGCAGCCATCCCCGACGGTTCAATGAGCAGTTCTTC. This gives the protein CASSHPRRFNEQFF. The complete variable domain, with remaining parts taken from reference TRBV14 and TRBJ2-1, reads EAGVTQFPSHSVIEKGQTVTLRCDPISGHDNLYWYRRVMGKEIKFLLHFVKESKQDESGMPNNRFLAERTGGTYSTLKVQPAELEDSGVYFCASSHPRRFNEQFFGPGTRLTVL.

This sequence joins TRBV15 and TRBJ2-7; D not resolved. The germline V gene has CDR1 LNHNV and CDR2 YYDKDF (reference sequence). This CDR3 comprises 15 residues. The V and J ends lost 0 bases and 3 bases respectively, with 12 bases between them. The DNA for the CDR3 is TGTGCCACCAGCAGAGATCGGGCAGGCATCTACGAGCAGTACTTC. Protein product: CATSRDRAGIYEQYF.

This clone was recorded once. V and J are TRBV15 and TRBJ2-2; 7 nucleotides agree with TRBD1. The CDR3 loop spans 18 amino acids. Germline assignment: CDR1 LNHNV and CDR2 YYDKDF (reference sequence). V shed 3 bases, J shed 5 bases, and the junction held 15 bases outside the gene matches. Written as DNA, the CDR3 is TGTGCCACCAGCAGGTGGGAGCCGGGACAGAACCCGACCGGGGAGCTGTTTTTT. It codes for CATSRWEPGQNPTGELFF.

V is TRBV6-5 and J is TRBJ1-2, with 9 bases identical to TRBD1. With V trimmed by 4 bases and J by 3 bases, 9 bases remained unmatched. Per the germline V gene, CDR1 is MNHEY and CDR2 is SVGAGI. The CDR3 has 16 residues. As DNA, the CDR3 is TGTGCCAGCAGTTCTCCCGGACAGGGGTTATACTATGGCTACACCTTC. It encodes CASSSPGQGLYYGYTF.

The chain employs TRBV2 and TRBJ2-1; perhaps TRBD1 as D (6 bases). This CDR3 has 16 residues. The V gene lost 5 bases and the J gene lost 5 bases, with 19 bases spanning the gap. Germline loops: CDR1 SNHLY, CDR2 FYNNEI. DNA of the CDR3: TGTGCCAGCAGTTTAAGAGTCGGGACAACGGACAATGAGCAGTTCTTC. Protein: CASSLRVGTTDNEQFF.

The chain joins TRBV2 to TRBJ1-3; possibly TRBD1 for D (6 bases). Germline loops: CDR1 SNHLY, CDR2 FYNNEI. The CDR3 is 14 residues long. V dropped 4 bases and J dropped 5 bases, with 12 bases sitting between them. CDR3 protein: CASSVGGGRNTIYF. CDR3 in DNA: TGTGCCAGCAGTGTAGGTGGGGGCAGAAACACCATATATTTT.

The CDR3 nucleotides are TGTGCTAGTGGTACAAATACAGGGCCGGGAAACACCATATATTTT. Translation gives CASGTNTGPGNTIYF. The chain has TRBV12-5 and TRBJ1-3, with D tentatively TRBD1 (6 bases). V was trimmed by 5 bases and J by 4 bases, leaving 15 bases between them. The CDR3 totals 15 residues. From germline, CDR1 is LGHNT and CDR2 FRNRAP.